Below, 13 T cell receptor beta chains from the same sample are listed, as sequenced in a study of cytomegalovirus exposure and HLA in healthy donors (dated 2017 in TCRdb). The library was generated by the immunoSEQ multiplex PCR assay. A mixture of 60 forward primers for TCR Vbeta segments and 13 reverse primers for TCR Jbeta segments was used in the multiplex PCR. TCRdb holds this immuneACCESS table with in-frame rearrangements only. Some clones are missing; in checked studies, unresolved V genes explain under half, and the rest has no known cause. In this sample the table shows 100,000 to 150,000 clones, roughly 80% of which occur a single time. The ten largest account for 20% of the sample. The sample consisted of PBMCs. These TCRs come from a man aged 18 to 29 in good health and CMV-seropositive.

This clone was detected only once. This chain uses TRBV11-2 with TRBJ1-5; 9 positions agree with TRBD1. Germline-derived CDR1 and CDR2 are SGHAT and FQNNGV. The CDR3 consists of 15 residues. V was pared by 5 bases and J by 2 bases, with 4 bases of the junction left unmatched. In DNA, the CDR3 is TGTGCCAGCAGCCCGAGGACAGGGGGCAATCAGCCCCAGCATTTT. Translating it yields CASSPRTGGNQPQHF.

The genes are TRBV27 and TRBJ1-1; a weak D match, TRBD1 (6 bases). The CDR3 contains 17 residues. Germline CDR1 reads MNHEY; CDR2 reads SMNVEV (reference sequence). Deletions cut 3 bases from V and 0 bases from J, with 17 bases between. CDR3 sequence: CASSFSLLGHVNTEAFF. In nucleotides, the CDR3 is TGTGCCAGCAGTTTTTCCTTATTGGGACACGTGAACACTGAAGCTTTCTTT.

This chain connects TRBV19 to TRBJ2-3; 10 bases map to TRBD2. Germline CDR1 LNHDA, CDR2 SQIVND (reference sequence). With 5 bases clipped from V and 2 bases from J, the junction kept 10 bases outside the gene matches. This CDR3 region has 17 residues. CDR3 nucleotides: TGTGCCAGTAGTTCTCGTGGTAGCGGGGGGCCCACAGATACGCAGTATTTT. Amino acid sequence: CASSSRGSGGPTDTQYF.

The V gene is TRBV19, the J gene TRBJ2-1, with D possibly TRBD2 on 5 matching bases. Germline CDR1 is LNHDA and CDR2 is SQIVND (reference sequence). This CDR3 has 13 residues. V was cut by 2 bases and J by 7 bases, with 9 bases left in between. The CDR3 spells CASSISGGNEQFF. The CDR3, as DNA: TGTGCCAGTAGTATATCGGGCGGGAATGAGCAGTTCTTC.

This clone was seen once. This rearrangement joins TRBV10-3 to TRBJ2-7; TRBD1 is a possible D gene (6 bases). Germline V CDR1 and CDR2: ENHRY, SYGVKD. V was trimmed by 6 bases and J by 4 bases, leaving 13 bases between them. The CDR3 spans 13 residues. As DNA, the CDR3 is TGTGCCATCAGCCCGGGACACCTGTACGAGCAGTACTTC. Translating it yields CAISPGHLYEQYF.

V is TRBV7-9 and J is TRBJ2-3; tentatively, D is TRBD1 (6 bases). Trimming shortened V by 4 bases and J by 2 bases, and 16 bases separated the two germline ends. The CDR3 totals 16 residues. From germline, CDR1 is SEHNR and CDR2 FQNEAQ (reference sequence). CDR3 region: CASSSRTAHTTDTQYF. CDR3 DNA sequence: TGTGCCAGCAGCTCGCGGACAGCCCATACCACAGATACGCAGTATTTT.

The rearrangement joins TRBV7-2 to TRBJ2-1; 7 positions agree with TRBD1. The CDR3 sequence is 12 residues long. Germline V gene lookup returns CDR1 SGHTA and CDR2 FQGNSA. V shed 8 bases, J shed 5 bases, and the junction held 3 bases outside the gene matches. CDR3 residues: CASRDSNNEQFF. Here the CDR3 DNA reads TGTGCCAGCCGGGACAGTAACAATGAGCAGTTCTTC.

V and J are TRBV4-1 and TRBJ2-7, with no clear D. Trimming took off 4 bases at V and 3 bases at J, with 19 bases between the two ends. CDR1 MGHRA and CDR2 YSYEKL come from the germline V gene. This CDR3 comprises 16 residues. In DNA, the CDR3 is TGCGCCAGCAGCCCGAAGGCAAGGAATCAGGTCTACGAGCAGTACTTC. This translates into CASSPKARNQVYEQYF.

This sequence joins TRBV13 and TRBJ2-7; 9 bases match TRBD2. Germline V gene lookup returns CDR1 PRHDT and CDR2 FYEKMQ (reference sequence). The V segment lost 5 bases and the J segment 4 bases; nucleotides outside the gene matches: 6. This CDR3 is built from 14 residues. DNA for the CDR3: TGTGCCAGCAGCCGAAAGCGGGGGGAATACGAGCAGTACTTC. Protein sequence: CASSRKRGEYEQYF.

V usage is TRBV7-3 and J usage is TRBJ1-1; 7 bases line up with TRBD1. Germline lookup yields CDR1 SGHTA and CDR2 FQGTGA. Unmatched junction bases numbered 7, after V lost 5 bases and J lost 1 base. CDR3 length equals 15 residues. CDR3 bases: TGTGCCAGCAGCCGCACCGGGACAGCGAACACTGAAGCTTTCTTT. Protein: CASSRTGTANTEAFF.

The CDR3 nucleotides read TGCGCCAGCTCTCCTGGGGCTAACACTGAAGCTTTCTTT. Translated: CASSPGANTEAFF. The chain links TRBV5-1 to TRBJ1-1, with D perhaps matching TRBD1 (5 bases). V gave up 7 bases and J gave up 2 bases, with 12 bases separating them. Per the germline V gene, CDR1 is SGHRS and CDR2 is YFSETQ. This CDR3 has 13 residues.

The genes are TRBV29-1 and TRBJ1-1, with D possibly matching TRBD1 (5 bases). V was cut by 8 bases and J by 3 bases, with 10 bases left in between. This CDR3 has 11 amino acids. CDR1 is SQVTM, CDR2 ANQGSEA, per germline. The CDR3 region is CSTSRDTEAFF. The DNA of the CDR3 is TGCAGCACTTCCAGGGACACTGAAGCTTTCTTT.

This chain joins TRBV11-2 and TRBJ2-1; 7 bases are a match to TRBD1. The CDR3 has 14 residues. J gave up 9 bases and V 3 bases, and 8 bases lay outside the gene matches. The germline V gene encodes CDR1 SGHAT and CDR2 FQNNGV. CDR3 in amino acids: CASSFGQVLGEQFF. The CDR3 nucleotides read TGTGCCAGCAGCTTTGGACAGGTCTTGGGTGAGCAGTTCTTC.